Listed below are T cell receptor beta chains from one sample, sequenced in a study of OX40 agonist ivuxolimab in advanced cancers. The method was immunoSEQ multiplex PCR; TCRdb's version includes in-frame clones alone and lacks a portion of them. The table lists roughly 27,000 clones, about four fifths of them singletons. The sequencing used CD4+ or CD8+ T cells sorted from blood, collected in a trial of the OX40 agonist ivuxolimab. The receptors stem from an adult with an advanced solid tumor such as melanoma, head and neck, liver or kidney cancer. Both conserved end residues are part of each CDR3. Each record gives: clone size, D gene, J gene, V gene, CDR3 DNA, CDR3 protein. A D gene is named only where the DNA matches it firmly. The size entry is marked missing in some rows and otherwise reads once, few, many or a size class.

.,.,TRBJ2-1,TRBV28,TGTGCCAGCAGTCAGGGGACTCTCTCCTACAATGAGCAGTTCTTC,CASSQGTLSYNEQFF
.,.,TRBJ2-7,TRBV4-1,TGCGCCAGCAGCCCAGGGGAGGGGAGGTACGAGCAGTACTTC,CASSPGEGRYEQYF
.,TRBD2,TRBJ2-7,TRBV28,TGTGCCAGCAGGAAAACTAGCGGGAGGGCCTACGAGCAGTACTTC,CASRKTSGRAYEQYF
.,.,TRBJ1-3,TRBV19,TGTGCCAGTAGTTTTAGTTCTGGAAACACCATATATTTT,CASSFSSGNTIYF
once,.,TRBJ2-5,TRBV2,TGTGCCAGCAGTGTGTGGTCCGCGGAGACCCAGTACTTC,CASSVWSAETQYF
few,.,TRBJ2-1,TRBV27,TGTGCCAGCAGTCCGTATGACCCTAGCGTACTAAGGGCCCGCAATGAGCAGTTCTTC,CASSPYDPSVLRARNEQFF
.,TRBD1,TRBJ1-4,TRBV7-9,TGTGCCAGCAGCTTCGGGGACAGGGGTGCAACTAATGAAAAACTGTTTTTT,CASSFGDRGATNEKLFF
once,.,TRBJ2-7,TRBV6-5,TGTGCCAGCAGTTACTCCGAGTCCTACGAGCAGTACTTC,CASSYSESYEQYF
.,.,TRBJ2-7,TRBV19,TGTGCCAGTAGTATTAATCGGGGCAACGAGCAGTACTTC,CASSINRGNEQYF
medium-sized,.,TRBJ2-1,TRBV27,TGTGCCAGCACCACTAGCAGAGACCGTTCCTACAATGAGCAGTTCTTC,CASTTSRDRSYNEQFF
.,TRBD1,TRBJ2-7,TRBV5-6,TGTGCCAGCAGCTCCCGGACAGGACGGGAGCAGTACTTC,CASSSRTGREQYF
.,.,TRBJ1-1,TRBV13,TGTGCCAGCAGCTCCCGGACAGAGAACACTGAAGCTTTCTTT,CASSSRTENTEAFF
.,.,TRBJ1-6,TRBV5-1,TGCGCCAGCAGCTTGGTGGGGCCGGGTAATTCACCCCTCCACTTT,CASSLVGPGNSPLHF
once,.,TRBJ1-1,TRBV13,TGTGCCAGCAGCTTTCCAGGGTACTCTGAAGCTTTCTTT,CASSFPGYSEAFF
.,TRBD2,TRBJ2-7,TRBV11-2,TGTGCCAGCAGCCCGAACCCGGGACTAGCCTACGAGCAGTACTTC,CASSPNPGLAYEQYF
.,.,TRBJ1-1,TRBV9,TGTGCCAGCAGCTTAGATGTGAACACTGAAGCCTTCTTT,CASSLDVNTEAFF
.,TRBD2,TRBJ2-7,TRBV4-2,TGTGCCAGCAGCCTATACTTACTAGCGGGAGGGCCCACTAGCTTTTACGAGCAGTACTTC,CASSLYLLAGGPTSFYEQYF
few,.,TRBJ2-7,TRBV19,TGTGCCAGTAGTATAGCCCACGAGCAGTACTTC,CASSIAHEQYF
.,.,TRBJ2-5,TRBV4-2,TGTGCCAGCAGCCAAGCCTCAGCTAACATGGAGACCCAGTACTTC,CASSQASANMETQYF
.,.,TRBJ2-7,TRBV6-1,TGTGCCAGCAGTGAAGACAGGGTAACCCCTACCACCTACGAGCAGTACTTC,CASSEDRVTPTTYEQYF
few,TRBD2,TRBJ2-5,TRBV6-6,TGTGCCATCCGGGACTACCGCCAAGAGACCCAGTACTTC,CAIRDYRQETQYF
.,.,TRBJ1-5,TRBV5-4,TGTGCCAGCAGTTCCCTTCGGGAACCCAATCAGCCCCAGCATTTT,CASSSLREPNQPQHF
.,.,TRBJ1-3,TRBV5-1,TGCGCCAGCAGCAATACAGGCTCTGGAAACACCATATATTTT,CASSNTGSGNTIYF
.,TRBD2,TRBJ2-7,TRBV28,TGTGCCAGCAGTCTGGGGACTAGCGGGAGCACCTACGAGCAGTACTTC,CASSLGTSGSTYEQYF
.,TRBD2,TRBJ2-3,TRBV28,TGTGCCAGCAGTTTGGGACTTAGCGGGAGAAGCACAGATACGCAGTATTTT,CASSLGLSGRSTDTQYF
.,.,TRBJ2-5,TRBV2,TGTGCCAGCAGTGAAGGGACTTCCCAGTACTTC,CASSEGTSQYF